This T cell receptor beta chain was sequenced during a study of shared clonotypes between healthy human individuals. Study background: Researchers drew samples from a couple of women and three men aged 18 to 49.

Some clones are missing from TCRdb's copy, which holds only in-frame ones; the method was immunoSEQ multiplex PCR. The sample includes about 2.3 million clones, 85% to 95% of them seen just once. The CDR3 is 16 residues long. Per germline, CDR1 MNHNS and CDR2 SASEGT. The V and J ends lost 2 bases and 7 bases, in that order; junction bases with no gene match: 4. The sequenced sample consisted of naive CD4+ T cells from PBMCs. The subset denotes: CD45RA+ positively selected. The TCR was taken from a man between 18 and 29 years old in good health. Some clones in this sample may be carry-over from other donors' samples. The chain is built from TRBV6-1 and TRBJ2-1; 14 nucleotides line up with TRBD2. The CDR3 spells CASSEPGLAGVNEQFF. CDR3 coding DNA: TGTGCCAGCAGTGAACCGGGACTAGCGGGAGTTAATGAGCAGTTCTTC.